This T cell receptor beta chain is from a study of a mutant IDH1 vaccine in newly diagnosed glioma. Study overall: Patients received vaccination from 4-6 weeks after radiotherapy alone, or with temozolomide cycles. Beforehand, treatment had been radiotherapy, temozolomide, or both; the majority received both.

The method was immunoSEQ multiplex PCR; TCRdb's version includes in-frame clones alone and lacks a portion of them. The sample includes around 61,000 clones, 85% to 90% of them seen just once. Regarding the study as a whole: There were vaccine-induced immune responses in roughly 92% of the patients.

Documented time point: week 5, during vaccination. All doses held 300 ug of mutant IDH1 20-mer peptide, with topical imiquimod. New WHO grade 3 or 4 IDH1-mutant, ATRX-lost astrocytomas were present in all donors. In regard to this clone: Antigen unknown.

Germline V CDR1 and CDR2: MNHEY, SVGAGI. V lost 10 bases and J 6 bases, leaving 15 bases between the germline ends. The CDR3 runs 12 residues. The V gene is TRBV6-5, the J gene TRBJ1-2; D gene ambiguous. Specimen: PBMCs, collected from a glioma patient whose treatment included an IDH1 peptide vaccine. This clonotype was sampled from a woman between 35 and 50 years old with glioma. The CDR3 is CAIRSLKHGYTF. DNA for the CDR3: TGTGCCATCAGGAGTTTAAAGCATGGCTACACCTTC.